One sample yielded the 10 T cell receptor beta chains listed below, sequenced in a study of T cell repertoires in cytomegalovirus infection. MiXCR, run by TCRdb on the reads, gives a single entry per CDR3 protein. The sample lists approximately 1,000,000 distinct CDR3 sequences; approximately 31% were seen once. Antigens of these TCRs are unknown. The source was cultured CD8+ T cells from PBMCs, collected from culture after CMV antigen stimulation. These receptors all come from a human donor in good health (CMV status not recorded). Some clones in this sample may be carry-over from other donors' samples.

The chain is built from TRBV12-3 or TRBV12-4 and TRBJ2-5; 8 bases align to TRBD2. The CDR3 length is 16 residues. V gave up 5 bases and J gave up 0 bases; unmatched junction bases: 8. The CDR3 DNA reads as TGTGCCAGCAGTCACAAGCGGGGGCCTTACCAAGAGACCCAGTACTTC. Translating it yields CASSHKRGPYQETQYF.

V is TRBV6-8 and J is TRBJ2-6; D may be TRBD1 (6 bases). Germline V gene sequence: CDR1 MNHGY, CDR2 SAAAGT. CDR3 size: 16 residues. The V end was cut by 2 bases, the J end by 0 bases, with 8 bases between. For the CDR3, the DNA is TGTGCCAGCAGTTACGGGGGACACTCTGGGGCCAACGTCCTGACTTTC. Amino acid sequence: CASSYGGHSGANVLTF.

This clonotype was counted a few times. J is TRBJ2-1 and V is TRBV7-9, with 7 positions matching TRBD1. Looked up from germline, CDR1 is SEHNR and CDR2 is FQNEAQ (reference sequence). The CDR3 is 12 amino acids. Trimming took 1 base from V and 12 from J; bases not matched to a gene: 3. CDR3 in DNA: TGTGCCAGCAGCTTAGGGACAGGTATGCAGTTCTTC. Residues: CASSLGTGMQFF. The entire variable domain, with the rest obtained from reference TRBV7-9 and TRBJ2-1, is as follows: DTGVSQNPRHKITKRGQNVTFRCDPISEHNRLYWYRQTLGQGPEFLTYFQNEAQLEKSRLLSDRFSAERPKGSFSTLEIQRTEQGDSAMYLCASSLGTGMQFFGPGTRLTVL.

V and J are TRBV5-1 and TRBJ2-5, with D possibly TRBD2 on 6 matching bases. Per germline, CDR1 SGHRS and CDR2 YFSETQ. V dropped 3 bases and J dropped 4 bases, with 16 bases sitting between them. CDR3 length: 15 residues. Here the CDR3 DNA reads TGCGCCAGCAGCTCGCGTGGAGGGACGCGAGAGACCCAGTACTTC. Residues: CASSSRGGTRETQYF.

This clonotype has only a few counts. The CDR3 DNA is TGCGCCAGCAGCCAAGTGGCAGGCCGTGAGCAGTTCTTC. Translation: CASSQVAGREQFF. V usage is TRBV4-1 and J usage is TRBJ2-1; D gene ambiguous. Trimming left V 1 base short and J 9 bases short, with 10 bases between. The CDR3 loop spans 13 amino acids. Germline V gene data show CDR1 as MGHRA and CDR2 as YSYEKL.

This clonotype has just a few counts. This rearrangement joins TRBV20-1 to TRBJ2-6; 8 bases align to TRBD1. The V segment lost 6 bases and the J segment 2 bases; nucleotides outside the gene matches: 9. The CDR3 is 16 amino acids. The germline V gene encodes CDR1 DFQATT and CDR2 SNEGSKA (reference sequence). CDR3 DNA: TGCAGTGCATCGGCAGGGGGCGTCCCTGGGGCCAACGTCCTGACTTTC. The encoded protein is CSASAGGVPGANVLTF.

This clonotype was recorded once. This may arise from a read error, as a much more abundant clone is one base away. The CDR3 here is CVGQAGTGELFF. CDR3 nucleotides: TGTGTCGGACAGGCAGGCACCGGGGAGCTGTTTTTT. The chain joins TRBV6-1 to TRBJ2-2, with 7 bases that match TRBD1. This CDR3 is built from 12 residues. CDR1 and CDR2 (germline): MNHNS, SASEGT.

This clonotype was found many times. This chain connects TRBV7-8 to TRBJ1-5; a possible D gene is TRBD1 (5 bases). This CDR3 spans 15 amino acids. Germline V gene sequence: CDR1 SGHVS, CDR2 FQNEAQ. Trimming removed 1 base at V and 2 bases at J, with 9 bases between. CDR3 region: CASSLGGWGNQPQHF. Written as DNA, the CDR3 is TGTGCCAGCAGCTTAGGGGGCTGGGGCAATCAGCCCCAGCATTTT.

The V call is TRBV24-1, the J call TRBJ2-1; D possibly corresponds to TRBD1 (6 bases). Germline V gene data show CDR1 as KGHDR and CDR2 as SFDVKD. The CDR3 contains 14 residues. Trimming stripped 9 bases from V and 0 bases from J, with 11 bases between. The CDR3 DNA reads TGTGCCACCTCGGGACACAACTCCTACAATGAGCAGTTCTTC. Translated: CATSGHNSYNEQFF.

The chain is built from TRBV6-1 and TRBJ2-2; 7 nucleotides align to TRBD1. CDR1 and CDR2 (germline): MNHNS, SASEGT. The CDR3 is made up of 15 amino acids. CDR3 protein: CVGRLTGSNTGELFF. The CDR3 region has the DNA TGTGTCGGCAGACTGACAGGGTCGAACACCGGGGAGCTGTTTTTT.